One and the same sample provided the 30 T cell receptor beta chains below, sequenced in a study of shared clonotypes between healthy human individuals. Data came from immunoSEQ multiplex PCR; TCRdb stores just in-frame clones and leaves some out. This table has millions of clones, 85% to 95% appearing once. The specimen sequenced was naive CD4+ T cells sorted from blood. This sample's subset: CD45RA+ positively selected. The receptors were sampled from a young man in good health.

The CDR3 region has the DNA TGTGCCAGCAGCCCCCCTGGTGGGAGAAGGATACAAGAGACCCAGTACTTC. Its translation: CASSPPGGRRIQETQYF. J is TRBJ2-5 and V is TRBV7-2, with D maybe TRBD2 (5 bases). This CDR3 has 17 amino acids. The germline V and J ends were trimmed by 5 bases and 2 bases, with 21 bases remaining between them. Germline CDR1 reads SGHTA; CDR2 reads FQGNSA.

The rearrangement joins TRBV5-1 to TRBJ2-2, with a weak D call TRBD1 (5 bases). The CDR3 has 15 residues. The germline V gene encodes CDR1 SGHRS and CDR2 YFSETQ. V lost 9 bases and J lost 2, with 17 bases in between. CDR3 residues: CATRMKGDNTGELFF. DNA of the CDR3: TGCGCCACCCGAATGAAAGGGGATAACACCGGGGAGCTGTTTTTT.

The V gene is TRBV13, the J gene TRBJ1-4; D perhaps matches TRBD1 (5 bases). The CDR3 spans 14 residues. Between the trimmed V and J ends, which lost 1 base and 7 bases, there was a span of 10 bases. Germline loops: CDR1 PRHDT, CDR2 FYEKMQ (reference sequence). Written as DNA, the CDR3 is TGTGCCAGCAGCTTAGCCAGGGTTGGTGAAAAACTGTTTTTT. This sequence encodes CASSLARVGEKLFF. Filled out from reference TRBV13 and TRBJ1-4, the complete variable domain reads AAGVIQSPRHLIKEKRETATLKCYPIPRHDTVYWYQQGPGQDPQFLISFYEKMQSDKGSIPDRFSAQQFSDYHSELNMSSLELGDSALYFCASSLARVGEKLFFGSGTQLSVL.

This rearrangement joins TRBV7-9 to TRBJ2-1; the match to TRBD2 covers 9 bases. The CDR3 has 15 amino acids. The germline gives CDR1 SEHNR, CDR2 FQNEAQ (reference sequence). V shed 2 bases and J 3 bases; nucleotides not matched to a gene: 2. CDR3: CASSLPSGIYNEQFF. CDR3 coding DNA: TGTGCCAGCAGCTTACCTAGCGGGATCTACAATGAGCAGTTCTTC.

V gene TRBV2 combines with J gene TRBJ2-4; 10 nucleotides agree with TRBD1. The CDR3 consists of 16 residues. In germline, CDR1 is SNHLY, CDR2 FYNNEI. The V and J ends lost 2 bases and 4 bases, in that order; junction bases with no gene match: 5. The CDR3 DNA sequence: TGTGCCAGCAGTGAACGCCGGGACAGGGGAAAAAACATTCAGTACTTC. It encodes CASSERRDRGKNIQYF.

The chain recombines TRBV5-4 with TRBJ2-1; 7 bases line up with TRBD2. CDR3 length: 15 residues. The germline V gene encodes CDR1 SGHNT and CDR2 YYREEE (reference sequence). J was trimmed by 8 bases and V by 0 bases; bases with no gene match: 8. CDR3 sequence (DNA): TGTGCCAGCAGCTTGGATCCAGCGGGGTGGGATGAGCAGTTCTTC. It codes for CASSLDPAGWDEQFF.

V usage is TRBV12-5 and J usage is TRBJ2-7; 11 bases fit TRBD2. The CDR3 sequence is 19 residues long. Germline CDR1 and CDR2: LGHNT and FRNRAP. The V gene end was trimmed by 1 base and the J gene end by 0 bases; junction bases not matched to a gene: 11. CDR3 amino acids: CASGLAKTSGTASSYEQYF. In DNA, the CDR3 is TGTGCTAGTGGTTTGGCCAAGACTAGCGGGACCGCGAGCTCCTACGAGCAGTACTTC.

This clone was counted a few times. This chain joins TRBV30 and TRBJ1-5, with a weak D call TRBD1 (5 bases). Germline CDR1 GTSNPN, CDR2 SVGIG (reference sequence). This CDR3 comprises 13 residues. V was trimmed by 5 bases and J by 2 bases, leaving 10 bases between them. CDR3 bases: TGTGCCTGGGGAGGGGATGGCAATCAGCCCCAGCATTTT. It encodes CAWGGDGNQPQHF.

V gene TRBV5-1 combines with J gene TRBJ1-2, with D perhaps TRBD1 (6 bases). Trimming removed 5 bases from V and 0 bases from J, with 8 bases in between. Germline V gene lookup returns CDR1 SGHRS and CDR2 YFSETQ. CDR3 size: 13 residues. CDR3 nucleotide sequence: TGCGCCAGCAGGACAGGCCCTAACTATGGCTACACCTTC. Encoded protein: CASRTGPNYGYTF.

The chain uses TRBV28 and TRBJ2-2, with 9 nucleotides matching TRBD2. Germline loops: CDR1 MDHEN, CDR2 SYDVKM. V lost 5 bases to trimming and J lost 7 bases; unmatched junction nucleotides: 14. The CDR3 is made up of 17 amino acids. The CDR3 here is CASSRPAGGFQVGELFF. CDR3 in DNA: TGTGCCAGCAGTCGTCCAGCGGGGGGTTTTCAGGTCGGGGAGCTGTTTTTT.

V and J are TRBV28 and TRBJ1-2, with unresolved D. CDR1 is MDHEN, CDR2 SYDVKM, per germline. Trimming pared 5 bases from V and 7 bases from J, leaving 11 bases between. The CDR3 spans 12 residues. The CDR3 sequence is CASSLPPGGYTF. In DNA, the CDR3 is TGTGCCAGCAGTCTCCCACCGGGTGGCTACACCTTC.

This clone came up once. One end of the junction does not line up with germline, which may come from a read error. The J gene is TRBJ2-1, the V gene TRBV7-7; D is undetermined. Germline-derived CDR1 and CDR2 are SSHAT and FNYEAQ (reference sequence). CDR3 length equals 12 residues. CDR3 DNA sequence: TGTGCTAGCAGCCCCGTTGGGCGTGAGCAGTTCTTC. As protein: CASSPVGREQFF. Together with reference TRBV7-7 and TRBJ2-1, the CDR3 gives the full variable domain: GAGVSQSPRYKVTKRGQDVTLRCDPISSHATLYWYQQALGQGPEFLTYFNYEAQPDKSGLPSDRFSAERPEGSISTLTIQRTEQRDSAMYRCASSPVGREQFFGPGTRLTVL.

The rearrangement joins TRBV7-2 to TRBJ1-1; D might be TRBD1 (5 bases). This CDR3 comprises 14 residues. The ends were cut back, 5 bases at V and 0 bases at J, with 10 bases in the middle. In germline, CDR1 is SGHTA, CDR2 FQGNSA. The CDR3 region has the DNA TGTGCCAGCAGCCAAACGACAGTGAACACTGAAGCTTTCTTT. It yields the protein CASSQTTVNTEAFF.

V and J are TRBV5-1 and TRBJ2-7; D is unresolved. Germline CDR1 and CDR2: SGHRS and YFSETQ. This CDR3 contains 12 residues. The V end was cut by 1 base, the J end by 5 bases, with 7 bases between. CDR3 sequence: CASSLTNHEQYF. The CDR3 nucleotides read TGCGCCAGCAGCTTGACCAACCACGAGCAGTACTTC.

The J gene is TRBJ1-6, the V gene TRBV30; TRBD1 aligns across 10 bases. This CDR3 is built from 15 residues. V dropped 2 bases and J dropped 10; count of bases not matched to a gene: 8. Looked up from germline, CDR1 is GTSNPN and CDR2 is SVGIG (reference sequence). CDR3 nucleotide sequence: TGTGCCTGGAGTCCAGGACAGGGGGTAGGATCACCCCTCCACTTT. Its translation is CAWSPGQGVGSPLHF. Looking up the rest from reference TRBV30 and TRBJ1-6 gives the full variable domain: SQTIHQWPATLVQPVGSPLSLECTVEGTSNPNLYWYRQAAGRGLQLLFYSVGIGQISSEVPQNLSASRPQDRQFILSSKKLLLSDSGFYLCAWSPGQGVGSPLHFGNGTRLTVT.

V and J are TRBV5-6 and TRBJ2-5, with 14 bases identical to TRBD2. Germline CDR1 and CDR2: SGHDT and YYEEEE. The CDR3 runs 18 residues. The V and J ends lost 5 bases and 1 base, in that order; junction bases with no gene match: 10. The CDR3 coding sequence is TGTGCCAGCAGGGGACAGGGACTAGCGGGAGTTTTCCAAGAGACCCAGTACTTC. Translated: CASRGQGLAGVFQETQYF.

V is TRBV6-5 and J is TRBJ2-7; either TRBD1 or TRBD2 may fit D (6 bases each). V lost 5 bases and J lost 0, with 11 bases in between. The CDR3 loop spans 14 amino acids. Germline lookup yields CDR1 MNHEY and CDR2 SVGAGI. Here the CDR3 reads CASSGGGGSYEQYF. CDR3 in DNA: TGTGCCAGCAGTGGCGGAGGGGGCTCCTACGAGCAGTACTTC.

This clone was detected once. The chain combines TRBV10-1 with TRBJ1-2; D is uncertain. Germline CDR1 reads WNHNN; CDR2 reads SYGVQD (reference sequence). CDR3 length: 15 residues. The V and J ends lost 0 bases and 8 bases respectively, with 16 bases between them. CDR3 residues: CASSESIGPVEGYTF. CDR3 sequence (DNA): TGCGCCAGCAGTGAGTCGATCGGACCGGTTGAGGGCTACACCTTC.

This chain uses TRBV5-4 with TRBJ1-5, with 8 bases matching TRBD1. The CDR3 has 13 amino acids. Germline assignment: CDR1 SGHNT and CDR2 YYREEE (reference sequence). The trim removed 0 bases at V and 11 bases at J, leaving 4 bases unmatched. Written as DNA, the CDR3 is TGTGCCAGCAGCTTGGACAGGGGGGTGTCCCAGCATTTT. Residues: CASSLDRGVSQHF. Variable domain in full (rest from reference TRBV5-4 and TRBJ1-5): ETGVTQSPTHLIKTRGQQVTLRCSSQSGHNTVSWYQQALGQGPQFIFQYYREEENGRGNFPPRFSGLQFPNYSSELNVNALELDDSALYLCASSLDRGVSQHFGDGTRLSIL.

Concerning this clone itself: Other DNA sequences in the sample encode the same CDR3. The chain employs TRBV9 and TRBJ2-3; 7 nucleotides match TRBD2. Trimming at V came to 2 bases and at J to 1 base, leaving 1 base not matched to a gene. The CDR3 extends over 14 amino acids. Germline CDR1 and CDR2: SGDLS and YYNGEE. CDR3 protein: CASSVTSGTDTQYF. The CDR3, as DNA: TGTGCCAGCAGCGTCACTAGCGGCACAGATACGCAGTATTTT.

The rearrangement links TRBV6-5 to TRBJ1-6; D possibly corresponds to TRBD1 (5 bases). This CDR3 has 13 residues. CDR1 and CDR2 (germline): MNHEY, SVGAGI. The germline V and J ends were trimmed by 5 bases and 4 bases, with 6 bases remaining between them. Here the CDR3 DNA reads TGTGCCAGCAGTCGACAGTATAATTCACCCCTCCACTTT. It specifies CASSRQYNSPLHF.

The chain is built from TRBV19 and TRBJ1-2; D remains unclear. The CDR3 has 13 residues. Germline CDR1 reads LNHDA; CDR2 reads SQIVND (reference sequence). V dropped 5 bases and J dropped 3 bases, with 10 bases sitting between them. The CDR3 region has the DNA TGTGCCAGTAGTGCGGTGTCGCACTATGGCTACACCTTC. The encoded protein is CASSAVSHYGYTF.

Remarks on this clone: Other DNA sequences within the sample encode an identical CDR3. The chain carries TRBV28 and TRBJ2-7, with D possibly being TRBD1 (5 bases). The V gene lost 2 bases and the J gene lost 4 bases, with 9 bases spanning the gap. CDR1 and CDR2 from the germline V gene are MDHEN and SYDVKM. The CDR3 length is 13 residues. The CDR3 DNA follows: TGTGCCAGCAGTTTACCAGGGCCATACGAGCAGTACTTC. Its translation: CASSLPGPYEQYF.

The V gene is TRBV5-1, the J gene TRBJ2-2; 9 bases align to TRBD1. The CDR3 totals 15 residues. Looked up from germline, CDR1 is SGHRS and CDR2 is YFSETQ. Germline trimming cut 5 bases from V and 1 base from J; bases unmatched to any gene: 3. The chain's CDR3 is CASRDRGRNTGELFF. The CDR3 bases are TGCGCCAGCAGGGACAGGGGAAGGAACACCGGGGAGCTGTTTTTT.

The CDR3 DNA reads as TGTGCCAGCAGCCGTACGGGGGGTGCTAACTATGGCTACACCTTC. This codes for CASSRTGGANYGYTF. This sequence joins TRBV5-6 and TRBJ1-2, with D tentatively TRBD1 (5 bases). Germline V lookup: CDR1 SGHDT, CDR2 YYEEEE. CDR3 length: 15 amino acids. V was trimmed by 4 bases and J by 0 bases, leaving 13 bases between them.

The rearrangement uses TRBV18 and TRBJ1-2; the match to TRBD1 covers 11 bases. Trimming at V came to 4 bases and at J to 4 bases, leaving 11 bases not matched to a gene. The germline V gene encodes CDR1 KGHSH and CDR2 LQKENI. The CDR3 consists of 17 residues. The CDR3 DNA is TGTGCCAGCTCACTGGTTCTTCCGGGACAGGGGGGCTATGGCTACACCTTC. This gives the protein CASSLVLPGQGGYGYTF.

The rearrangement joins TRBV21-1 to TRBJ2-7; the table's D call, TRBD2, was not checked against the DNA. TRBV21-1 is an annotated pseudogene. The CDR3 extends over 14 amino acids. CDR3 sequence: CASYHRGGSYEQYF. The DNA for the CDR3 is TGTGCCAGCTACCATCGGGGAGGGTCCTACGAGCAGTACTTC.

This chain links TRBV15 with TRBJ2-5, with 8 nucleotides matching TRBD1. Trimming removed 4 bases from V and 6 bases from J; junction bases left unmatched: 10. Germline assignment: CDR1 LNHNV and CDR2 YYDKDF (reference sequence). CDR3 length equals 15 residues. The CDR3 here is CATSTPGQARQTQYF. The CDR3 DNA is TGTGCCACCAGCACACCGGGACAGGCTCGTCAGACCCAGTACTTC.

This chain joins TRBV7-2 and TRBJ2-7, with TRBD1 matching over 9 bases. This CDR3 has 14 amino acids. Germline-derived CDR1 and CDR2 are SGHTA and FQGNSA. J lost 6 bases, V lost 4 bases, and 7 bases had no gene match. The CDR3 coding sequence is TGTGCCAGCAGCTCGACAGGGGGAGTGGGCGAGCAGTACTTC. It specifies CASSSTGGVGEQYF.

This chain links TRBV6-1 with TRBJ1-2, with D maybe TRBD1 (5 bases). Germline V gene data show CDR1 as MNHNS and CDR2 as SASEGT. This CDR3 is built from 14 residues. Trimming shortened V by 6 bases and J by 1 base, and 12 bases separated the two germline ends. CDR3 coding DNA: TGTGCCAGCAGCCTAACAGGCCTTAACTATGGCTACACCTTC. Its protein is CASSLTGLNYGYTF.